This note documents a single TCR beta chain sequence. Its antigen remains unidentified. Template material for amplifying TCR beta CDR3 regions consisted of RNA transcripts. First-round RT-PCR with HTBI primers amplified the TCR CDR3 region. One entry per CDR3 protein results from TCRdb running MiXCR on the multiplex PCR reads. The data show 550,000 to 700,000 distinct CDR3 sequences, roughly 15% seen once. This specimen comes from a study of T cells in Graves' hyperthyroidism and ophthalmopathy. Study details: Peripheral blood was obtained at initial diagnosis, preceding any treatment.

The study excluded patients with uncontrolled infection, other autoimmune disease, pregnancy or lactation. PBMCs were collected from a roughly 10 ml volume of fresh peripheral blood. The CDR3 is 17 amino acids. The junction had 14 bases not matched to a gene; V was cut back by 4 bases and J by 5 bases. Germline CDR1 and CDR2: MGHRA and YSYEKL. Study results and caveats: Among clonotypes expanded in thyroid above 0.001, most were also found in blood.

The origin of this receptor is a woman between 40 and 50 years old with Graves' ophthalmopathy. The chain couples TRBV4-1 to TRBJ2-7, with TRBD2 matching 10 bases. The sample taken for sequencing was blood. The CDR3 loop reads CASSPTLSGRAMDEQYF. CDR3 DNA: TGCGCCAGCAGCCCTACCCTCAGCGGGAGGGCGATGGACGAGCAGTACTTC.